This TCR beta chain came from a study of cytomegalovirus exposure and HLA in healthy donors. Using immunoSEQ multiplex PCR, the repertoire was profiled, and TCRdb retains in-frame clones only, with some absent. The data hold around 250,000 clones, with 90% observed a single time. To note about this clone: No antigen is known for it.

Study outcomes and limitations: Whilst most TCR sequences proved rare, a subset of public TCRs occurred across many donors. The study recorded over 150 TCR beta chains that were cytomegalovirus-associated. According to a later analysis, TCR clusters from the first cohort tended to co-occur in the 120 or so validation repertoires.

The length of the CDR3 is 15 residues. Germline CDR1 is SGHRS and CDR2 is YFSETQ. Trimming left V 0 bases short and J 2 bases short, with 12 bases between. The rearrangement uses TRBV5-1 and TRBJ2-7; D is perhaps TRBD2 (5 bases). The sequence was collected from a woman aged 18-30 years in good health and CMV-seronegative. Input material: PBMCs. CDR3 in amino acids: CASSLASGSTYEQYF. The DNA of the CDR3 is TGCGCCAGCAGCTTGGCGTCGGGATCTACCTACGAGCAGTACTTC.